The 13 T cell receptor beta chains below come from one sample, sequenced in a study of T cell repertoires in cytomegalovirus infection. TCRdb analysed the reads with MiXCR anew, one entry per CDR3 protein. Among over 250,000 distinct CDR3 sequences, less than 25% were seen once, and the ten largest hold approximately 19%. What these receptors recognize is not known. The material sequenced was cultured PBMCs, taken from culture after CMV antigen stimulation. The receptors shown here come from a human donor in good health (CMV status not recorded). Some clones in this sample may be carry-over from other donors' samples.

This clonotype came up many times. The chain employs TRBV7-2 and TRBJ1-6, with D unclear. V was shortened by 1 base and J by 10 bases, with 8 bases between the two germline ends. CDR3 length: 13 residues. Germline V gene data show CDR1 as SGHTA and CDR2 as FQGNSA. Here the CDR3 DNA reads TGTGCCAGCAGCTTAGTGGGAGAATCACCCCTCCACTTT. The encoded protein is CASSLVGESPLHF.

This clonotype has more than one count but fewer than ten. This chain uses TRBV6-1 with TRBJ2-3; 9 positions agree with TRBD1. V was pared by 6 bases and J by 4 bases, with 5 bases of the junction left unmatched. This CDR3 comprises 14 residues. Germline V gene lookup returns CDR1 MNHNS and CDR2 SASEGT. CDR3 nucleotide sequence: TGTGCCAGCAGACCGGGACAGGGAGCAGATACGCAGTATTTT. Amino acids: CASRPGQGADTQYF.

This clonotype came up a few times. This chain uses TRBV7-2 with TRBJ2-1; TRBD1 is a possible D gene (6 bases). The CDR3 is made up of 13 amino acids. V was pared by 2 bases and J by 12 bases, with 14 bases between. Germline V CDR1 and CDR2: SGHTA, FQGNSA. The CDR3 sequence is CASSLPPSRGQFF. Written as DNA, the CDR3 is TGTGCCAGCAGCTTACCCCCCAGCAGGGGGCAGTTCTTC.

This chain uses TRBV12-3 or TRBV12-4 with TRBJ1-1; TRBD1 matches at 9 bases. The CDR3 totals 14 residues. Losses at the gene ends were 3 bases for V and 4 bases for J; bases not matched to a gene: 3. The CDR3 spells CASSFGDRATEAFF. CDR3 nucleotide sequence: TGTGCCAGCAGTTTTGGGGACAGGGCCACTGAAGCTTTCTTT.

The table lists this clonotype with many counts. This sequence joins TRBV7-2 and TRBJ1-1; D not certain. This CDR3 contains 14 residues. Trimming stripped 2 bases from V and 5 bases from J, with 12 bases between. Per the germline V gene, CDR1 is SGHTA and CDR2 is FQGNSA. The CDR3 DNA follows: TGTGCCAGCAGCTTATATGGCGTAGGTACTGAAGCTTTCTTT. This gives the protein CASSLYGVGTEAFF. Combining the CDR3 with reference TRBV7-2 and TRBJ1-1 gives the whole variable domain GAGVSQSPSNKVTEKGKDVELRCDPISGHTALYWYRQSLGQGLEFLIYFQGNSAPDKSGLPSDRFSAERTGGSVSTLTIQRTQQEDSAVYLCASSLYGVGTEAFFGQGTRLTVV.

This chain links TRBV29-1 with TRBJ2-7; D perhaps matches TRBD2 (6 bases). The V gene's germline CDR1 is SQVTM and CDR2 ANQGSEA. This CDR3 has 13 residues. V was cut by 7 bases and J by 0 bases, with 13 bases left in between. The CDR3 coding sequence is TGCAGCGCCGCTAGCGTTACCTCCTACGAGCAGTACTTC. Its protein is CSAASVTSYEQYF.

There are a few counts of this clonotype. The chain uses TRBV4-1 and TRBJ1-5, with TRBD1 matching over 7 bases. CDR1 and CDR2 (germline): MGHRA, YSYEKL. CDR3 length: 16 amino acids. Trimming at V came to 1 base and at J to 3 bases, leaving 6 bases not matched to a gene. CDR3 region: CASSQAGTEFNQPQHF. The CDR3 DNA follows: TGCGCCAGCAGCCAAGCCGGGACAGAATTCAATCAGCCCCAGCATTTT.

The chain joins TRBV29-1 to TRBJ1-1; 8 positions agree with TRBD1. Germline V gene lookup returns CDR1 SQVTM and CDR2 ANQGSEA. CDR3 length: 14 amino acids. V trimming: 4 bases; J trimming: 4 bases; junction bases outside the gene matches: 8. The DNA for the CDR3 is TGCAGCGTTGTTCAGGGGGCGAGGGGCACTGAAGCTTTCTTT. This translates into CSVVQGARGTEAFF.

The chain is built from TRBV5-1 and TRBJ2-7, with D perhaps TRBD2 (6 bases). Germline V gives CDR1 SGHRS, CDR2 YFSETQ. Trimming took off 3 bases at V and 0 bases at J, with 16 bases between the two ends. The CDR3 is made up of 16 amino acids. Here the CDR3 reads CASSSLAGWDSYEQYF. For the CDR3, the DNA is TGCGCCAGCAGCTCTCTGGCGGGGTGGGACTCCTACGAGCAGTACTTC.

This clonotype has a count of ten or more. V and J are TRBV7-2 and TRBJ2-5, with 7 bases identical to TRBD2. The germline V gene has CDR1 SGHTA and CDR2 FQGNSA. V shed 8 bases, J shed 5 bases, and the junction held 11 bases outside the gene matches. CDR3 size: 14 residues. CDR3 residues: CASARAGATETQYF. The CDR3 DNA reads as TGTGCCAGCGCCCGCGCGGGAGCTACGGAGACCCAGTACTTC.

This clonotype was found a few times. The V and J genes are TRBV4-3 and TRBJ1-1; D may be TRBD1 (6 bases). The CDR3 has 14 amino acids. Germline CDR1 reads LGHNA; CDR2 reads YSLEER. Deletions cut 5 bases from V and 4 bases from J, with 14 bases between. The CDR3 region has the DNA TGCGCCAGCAGCAAGCAGGGGTTGGGCACTGAAGCTTTCTTT. Translating it yields CASSKQGLGTEAFF.

In regard to this clonotype: This may arise from a read error, as a much more abundant clone is one base away. The chain is built from TRBV28 and TRBJ2-1, with 9 bases matching TRBD2. The CDR3 is made up of 16 amino acids. In germline, CDR1 is MDHEN, CDR2 SYDVKM. V was pared by 4 bases and J by 8 bases, with 12 bases of the junction left unmatched. The CDR3 DNA sequence: TGTGCCAGCAGTTCCCATAGCGGGAGAGAGTACTATGAGCAGTTCTTC. Its protein is CASSSHSGREYYEQFF.

This clonotype was observed a few times. V gene TRBV4-1 combines with J gene TRBJ2-5; D gene ambiguous. V was clipped by 0 bases and J by 5 bases, with 7 bases between them. The CDR3 has 13 amino acids. Germline CDR1 and CDR2: MGHRA and YSYEKL. The CDR3 sequence: CASSQERRETQYF. In nucleotides, the CDR3 is TGCGCCAGCAGCCAAGAAAGAAGGGAGACCCAGTACTTC.